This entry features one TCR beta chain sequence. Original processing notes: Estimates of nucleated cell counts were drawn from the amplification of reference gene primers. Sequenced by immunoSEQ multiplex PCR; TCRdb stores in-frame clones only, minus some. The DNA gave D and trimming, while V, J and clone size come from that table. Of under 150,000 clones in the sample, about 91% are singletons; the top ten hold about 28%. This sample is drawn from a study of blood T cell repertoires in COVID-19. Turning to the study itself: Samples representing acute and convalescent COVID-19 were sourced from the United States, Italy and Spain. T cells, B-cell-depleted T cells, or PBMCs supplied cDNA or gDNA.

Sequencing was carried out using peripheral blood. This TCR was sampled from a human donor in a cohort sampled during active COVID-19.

CDR3 amino acids: CASSLDDRFSVDQETQYF. CDR3 in DNA: TGTGCCAGCAGCTTAGACGACAGGTTTAGTGTCGACCAAGAGACCCAGTACTTC. The chain couples TRBV7-9 to TRBJ2-5; D may be TRBD1 (6 bases). V gave up 1 base and J gave up 0 bases, with 18 bases separating them. Germline CDR1 reads SEHNR; CDR2 reads FQNEAQ (reference sequence). The CDR3 sequence is 18 residues long.